This T cell receptor beta chain emerged from a study of long-term antiretroviral therapy in people with HIV. Turning to the study itself: The 2015 recommendation for immediate ART came about a decade after the earliest samples.

Concerning this clone itself: Its antigen remains unidentified.

Study results and caveats: Despite increasing after ART, diversity remained lower than that of transplant donor controls.

The assay, immunoSEQ v3.0, was run at survey level. Researchers set sequencing to target roughly 35,000-50,000 T-cell genomes per sample. Sequencing was performed with immunoSEQ multiplex PCR; in TCRdb, only in-frame clones are kept and a portion is missing. The data show some 15,000 clones, with roughly 85% seen just once and about 15% held by the top ten. The J segment lost 7 bases and the V segment lost 0 bases, leaving 8 bases of the junction unmatched. CDR1 is MGHRA and CDR2 is YSYEKL in the germline V gene. This CDR3 contains 17 residues. The sequenced sample was unsorted PBMCs, obtained 1.8 years before starting antiretroviral therapy. This clonotype was obtained from a woman aged 40 to 50 with HIV. The chain recombines TRBV4-1 with TRBJ2-1; 11 positions match TRBD1. The chain's CDR3 is CASSQDLPGQGENEQFF. Written as DNA, the CDR3 is TGCGCCAGCAGCCAAGACCTTCCGGGACAGGGGGAGAATGAGCAGTTCTTC.